The sample holds a few counts of the clone carrying this T cell receptor (beta chain). Antigen unknown. This sample is part of a study of response to subunit inactivated influenza vaccine. Germline CDR1 is LGHDT and CDR2 is YNNKEL (reference sequence). The CDR3 totals 14 residues. V was trimmed by 4 bases and J by 10 bases, leaving 19 bases between them. Broader study findings: The authors proposed limited new T cell recruitment per seasonal influenza vaccination.

A single record per CDR3 protein comes from TCRdb applying MiXCR to the RT-PCR reads. Counted here are approximately 530,000 distinct CDR3 sequences, around 8% occurring once; the ten biggest clones make up roughly 13%. The V call is TRBV3-1, the J call TRBJ1-1; tentatively, D is TRBD1 (5 bases). The receptor was derived from a man aged 45 to 70 who received an inactivated influenza vaccine. This material consisted of PBMCs from blood, taken around 2 years after vaccination. Written as DNA, the CDR3 is TGTGCCAGCAGCCCCCAAGAAGGGGCGGGCGTAGCTTTCTTT. It is translated as CASSPQEGAGVAFF.